One sample yielded the 17 T cell receptor beta chains listed below, sequenced in a study of shared clonotypes between healthy human individuals. The method was immunoSEQ multiplex PCR; TCRdb's version includes in-frame clones alone and lacks a portion of them. The data show about 480,000 clones, roughly 78% seen once. The sequencing input was PBMCs. The receptors shown here come from a woman between 40 and 50 years old in good health. Some clones in this sample may be carry-over from other donors' samples.

The J gene is TRBJ2-7, the V gene TRBV30; TRBD2 matches 8 bases. Trimming took 5 bases from V and 7 from J; bases not matched to a gene: 13. CDR3 length: 14 amino acids. Per germline, CDR1 GTSNPN and CDR2 SVGIG (reference sequence). CDR3 loop: CAWRGLADLGEQYF. CDR3 DNA: TGTGCCTGGCGTGGACTAGCAGACTTGGGGGAGCAGTACTTC.

The chain couples TRBV27 to TRBJ1-1; TRBD1 agrees at 7 bases. Germline loops: CDR1 MNHEY, CDR2 SMNVEV (reference sequence). The trim removed 2 bases at V and 4 bases at J, leaving 10 bases unmatched. The CDR3 is 16 amino acids. In DNA, the CDR3 is TGTGCCAGCAGTTTAAGGGACAGCCACTCCCCCACTGAAGCTTTCTTT. As protein: CASSLRDSHSPTEAFF.

The V call is TRBV7-3, the J call TRBJ2-1; possible D gene TRBD1, 6 bases. The CDR3 length is 13 residues. The germline V gene encodes CDR1 SGHTA and CDR2 FQGTGA. Trimming removed 5 bases from V and 14 bases from J, with 19 bases in between. CDR3 in amino acids: CASSPLPGAEKFF. CDR3 in DNA: TGTGCCAGCAGCCCTCTCCCAGGGGCTGAAAAGTTCTTC.

This chain links TRBV4-3 with TRBJ2-1, with 8 bases matching TRBD2. There are 18 residues in the CDR3. V shed 0 bases, J shed 5 bases, and the junction held 12 bases outside the gene matches. Germline-derived CDR1 and CDR2 are LGHNA and YSLEER. Here the CDR3 reads CASSQENLGLGLNNEQFF. The DNA of the CDR3 is TGCGCCAGCAGCCAAGAGAATCTGGGACTAGGGCTCAACAATGAGCAGTTCTTC.

This clone is a singleton in its sample. This chain uses TRBV27 with TRBJ1-4, with D possibly being TRBD1 (5 bases). Per germline, CDR1 MNHEY and CDR2 SMNVEV (reference sequence). Trimming removed 5 bases from V and 8 bases from J, with 15 bases in between. The CDR3 sequence is 14 residues long. The CDR3 nucleotides read TGTGCCAGCAGTCCTAGCCCAGGGTCGGAAAAACTGTTTTTT. This encodes CASSPSPGSEKLFF.

For this clone: Within the sample, other DNA sequences also encode this same CDR3. The CDR3: CASSLSTSTDTQYF. In DNA form, the CDR3 reads TGTGCCAGCAGCTTGTCCACTAGCACAGATACGCAGTATTTT. V gene TRBV7-9 combines with J gene TRBJ2-3; D gene unclear. The V end was cut by 3 bases, the J end by 0 bases, with 7 bases between. CDR1 is SEHNR and CDR2 is FQNEAQ in the germline V gene (reference sequence). The CDR3 runs to 14 residues.

This clone was detected a few times. This chain connects TRBV7-6 to TRBJ2-1; possible D gene TRBD2, 6 bases. The CDR3 loop spans 20 amino acids. Germline-derived CDR1 and CDR2 are SGHVS and FNYEAQ. Deletions cut 5 bases from V and 7 bases from J, with 33 bases between. The CDR3 DNA reads as TGTGCCAGCAGCCCCGGCCGGGTTGGTGGGAGGAAGTTTGGGTGGAATGAGCAGTTCTTC. This codes for CASSPGRVGGRKFGWNEQFF.

This chain connects TRBV5-1 to TRBJ2-5, with 12 bases matching TRBD2. The CDR3 loop spans 16 amino acids. Germline values: CDR1 SGHRS, CDR2 YFSETQ. J was trimmed by 5 bases and V by 3 bases; bases with no gene match: 8. The CDR3 DNA reads as TGCGCCAGCAGCTCCCACCGACTAGCGGGAGCTGAGACCCAGTACTTC. The encoded protein is CASSSHRLAGAETQYF. The variable domain in full, completed from reference TRBV5-1 and TRBJ2-5, reads KAGVTQTPRYLIKTRGQQVTLSCSPISGHRSVSWYQQTPGQGLQFLFEYFSETQRNKGNFPGRFSGRQFSNSRSEMNVSTLELGDSALYLCASSSHRLAGAETQYFGPGTRLLVL.

J is TRBJ1-5 and V is TRBV2; D not certain. In germline, CDR1 is SNHLY, CDR2 FYNNEI. CDR3 length: 15 residues. Trimming pared 6 bases from V and 0 bases from J, leaving 12 bases between. CDR3 loop: CASSREGGSNQPQHF. In DNA, the CDR3 is TGTGCCAGCAGCCGGGAGGGCGGTAGCAATCAGCCCCAGCATTTT. Combining the CDR3 with reference TRBV2 and TRBJ1-5 gives the whole variable domain EPEVTQTPSHQVTQMGQEVILRCVPISNHLYFYWYRQILGQKVEFLVSFYNNEISEKSEIFDDQFSVERPDGSNFTLKIRSTKLEDSAMYFCASSREGGSNQPQHFGDGTRLSIL.

The rearrangement links TRBV28 to TRBJ2-1, with a weak D call TRBD2 (7 bases). This CDR3 region has 15 residues. The V gene lost 7 bases and the J gene lost 4 bases, with 17 bases spanning the gap. From germline, CDR1 is MDHEN and CDR2 SYDVKM. For the CDR3, the DNA is TGTGCCAGCATTCCCGTGGGAGGGGGGTACAATGAGCAGTTCTTC. This translates into CASIPVGGGYNEQFF.

V is TRBV5-8 and J is TRBJ1-2; the match to TRBD1 covers 8 bases. V trimming: 4 bases; J trimming: 3 bases; junction bases outside the gene matches: 5. Germline V gives CDR1 SGHTS, CDR2 YDEGEE. The length of the CDR3 is 14 residues. This CDR3 reads CASSPAQGDYGYTF. The CDR3 coding sequence is TGTGCCAGCAGCCCCGCACAGGGGGACTATGGCTACACCTTC.

As for this clone: Other DNA sequences in this sample translate to the same CDR3. The rearrangement links TRBV5-1 to TRBJ1-5, with unresolved D. CDR1 and CDR2 (germline): SGHRS, YFSETQ. V lost 0 bases, J lost 0 bases, and 1 base lay in between. This CDR3 comprises 13 residues. CDR3 DNA: TGCGCCAGCAGCTTGGATAGCAATCAGCCCCAGCATTTT. Its translation: CASSLDSNQPQHF.

The rearrangement joins TRBV7-8 to TRBJ1-1; D uncertain. The CDR3 extends over 12 amino acids. V shed 1 base and J shed 4 bases, with 4 bases lying between them. Germline CDR1 reads SGHVS; CDR2 reads FQNEAQ. The CDR3 reads CASSLGATEAFF. In nucleotides, the CDR3 is TGTGCCAGCAGCTTAGGGGCCACTGAAGCTTTCTTT.

This rearrangement joins TRBV6-6 to TRBJ2-1, with TRBD2 matching 7 bases. CDR3 length equals 15 residues. The V and J ends lost 5 bases and 3 bases, in that order; junction bases with no gene match: 7. Germline V gene lookup returns CDR1 MNHNY and CDR2 SVGAGI (reference sequence). The CDR3 bases are TGTGCCAGCAGTCCTAGCGGATACCTCTACAATGAGCAGTTCTTC. Translating it yields CASSPSGYLYNEQFF.

This clone was counted only a few times. The rearrangement uses TRBV11-2 and TRBJ2-7; D might be TRBD2 (6 bases). V dropped 1 base and J dropped 3 bases, with 13 bases sitting between them. The CDR3 length is 15 residues. CDR1 is SGHAT and CDR2 is FQNNGV in the germline V gene. CDR3: CASSLATGDGYEQYF. CDR3 nucleotides: TGTGCCAGCAGCTTAGCAACGGGAGACGGCTACGAGCAGTACTTC.

Points on this clone: The sample contains more than one DNA sequence encoding this CDR3. The V call is TRBV30, the J call TRBJ2-7, with 7 bases aligning to TRBD2. Germline assignment: CDR1 GTSNPN and CDR2 SVGIG (reference sequence). Trimming cost V 5 bases and J 1 base; bases outside gene matches: 11. The CDR3 is 15 amino acids. Here the CDR3 reads CAWRGLGGGSYEQYF. In nucleotides, the CDR3 is TGTGCCTGGCGGGGACTGGGGGGAGGGTCCTACGAGCAGTACTTC.

In this sample, this clone turned up a few times. The chain couples TRBV27 to TRBJ2-7, with D perhaps TRBD2 (5 bases). V lost 5 bases, J lost 4 bases, and 9 bases lay in between. This CDR3 region has 12 residues. CDR1 is MNHEY and CDR2 is SMNVEV in the germline V gene (reference sequence). CDR3 residues: CASSRRGYEQYF. As DNA, the CDR3 is TGTGCCAGCAGTCGGAGAGGGTACGAGCAGTACTTC.